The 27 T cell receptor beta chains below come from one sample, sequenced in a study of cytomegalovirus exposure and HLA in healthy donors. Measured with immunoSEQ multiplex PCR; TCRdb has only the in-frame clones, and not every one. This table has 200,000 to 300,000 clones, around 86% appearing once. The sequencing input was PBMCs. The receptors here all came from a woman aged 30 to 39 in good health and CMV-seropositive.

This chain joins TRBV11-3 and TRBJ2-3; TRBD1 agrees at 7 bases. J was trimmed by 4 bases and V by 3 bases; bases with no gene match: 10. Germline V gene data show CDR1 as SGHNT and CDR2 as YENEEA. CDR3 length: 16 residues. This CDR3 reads CASSFVRQGSSDTQYF. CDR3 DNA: TGTGCCAGCAGCTTTGTACGACAGGGATCCTCAGATACGCAGTATTTT. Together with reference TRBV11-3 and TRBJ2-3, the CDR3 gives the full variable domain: EAGVVQSPRYKIIEKKQPVAFWCNPISGHNTLYWYLQNLGQGPELLIRYENEEAVDDSQLPKDRFSAERLKGVDSTLKIQPAELGDSAVYLCASSFVRQGSSDTQYFGPGTRLTVL.

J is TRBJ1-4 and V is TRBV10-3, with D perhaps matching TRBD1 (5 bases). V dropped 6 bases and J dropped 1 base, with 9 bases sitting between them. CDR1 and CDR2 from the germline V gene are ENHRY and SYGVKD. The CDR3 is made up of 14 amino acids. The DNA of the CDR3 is TGTGCCATCAGCCCTCAGGGAACTAATGAAAAACTGTTTTTT. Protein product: CAISPQGTNEKLFF.

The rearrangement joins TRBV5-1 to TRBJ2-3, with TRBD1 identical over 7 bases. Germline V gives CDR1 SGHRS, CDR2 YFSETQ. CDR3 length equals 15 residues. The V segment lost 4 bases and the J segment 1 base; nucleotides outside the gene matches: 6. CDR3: CASSDLGQGTDTQYF. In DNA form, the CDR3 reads TGCGCCAGCAGCGATCTTGGACAGGGCACAGATACGCAGTATTTT.

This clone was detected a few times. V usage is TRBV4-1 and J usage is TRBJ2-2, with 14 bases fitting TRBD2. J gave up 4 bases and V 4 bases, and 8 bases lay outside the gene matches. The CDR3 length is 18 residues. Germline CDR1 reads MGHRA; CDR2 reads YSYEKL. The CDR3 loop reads CASSRGGLAGVGTGELFF. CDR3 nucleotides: TGCGCCAGCAGCCGGGGGGGACTAGCGGGAGTCGGCACCGGGGAGCTGTTTTTT.

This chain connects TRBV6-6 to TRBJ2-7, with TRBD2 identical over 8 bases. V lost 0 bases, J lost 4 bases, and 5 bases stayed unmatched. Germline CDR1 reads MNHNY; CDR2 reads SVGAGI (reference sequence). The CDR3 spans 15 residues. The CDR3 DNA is TGTGCCAGCAGTTACTCGTCCTCTAGCGGGTACGAGCAGTACTTC. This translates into CASSYSSSSGYEQYF.

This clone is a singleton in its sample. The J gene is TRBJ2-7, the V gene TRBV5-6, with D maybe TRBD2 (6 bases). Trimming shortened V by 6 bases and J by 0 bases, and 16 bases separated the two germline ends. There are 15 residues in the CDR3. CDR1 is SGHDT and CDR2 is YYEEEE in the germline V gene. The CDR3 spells CASTPPEGSSYEQYF. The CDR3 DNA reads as TGTGCCAGCACCCCCCCGGAGGGATCCTCCTACGAGCAGTACTTC.

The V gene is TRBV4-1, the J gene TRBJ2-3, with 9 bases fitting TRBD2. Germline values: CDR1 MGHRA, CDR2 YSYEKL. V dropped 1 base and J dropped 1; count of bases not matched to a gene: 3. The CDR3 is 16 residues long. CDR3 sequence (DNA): TGCGCCAGCAGCCAAGGACTAGCGGAGGGCACAGATACGCAGTATTTT. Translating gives CASSQGLAEGTDTQYF.

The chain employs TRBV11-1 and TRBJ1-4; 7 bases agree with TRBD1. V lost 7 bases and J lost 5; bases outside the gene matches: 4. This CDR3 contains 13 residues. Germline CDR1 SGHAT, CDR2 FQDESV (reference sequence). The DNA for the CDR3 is TGTGCCAGCAACCGGGACAGAAATGAAAAACTGTTTTTT. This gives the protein CASNRDRNEKLFF.

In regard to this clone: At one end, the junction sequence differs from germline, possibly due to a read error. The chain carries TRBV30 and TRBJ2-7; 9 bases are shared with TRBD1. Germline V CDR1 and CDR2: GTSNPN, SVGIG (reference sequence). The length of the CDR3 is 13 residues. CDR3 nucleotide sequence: TGTGCCTGGAGTGTACATGTCGGGACAGGGTATTCCTTC. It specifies CAWSVHVGTGYSF.

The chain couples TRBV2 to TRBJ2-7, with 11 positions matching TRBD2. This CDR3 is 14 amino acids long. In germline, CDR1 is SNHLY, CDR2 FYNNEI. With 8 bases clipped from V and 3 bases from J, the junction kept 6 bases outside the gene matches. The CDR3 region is CASYVGLAGYEQYF. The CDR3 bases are TGTGCCAGCTATGTAGGACTAGCGGGCTACGAGCAGTACTTC.

The CDR3 DNA sequence: TGCGCCAGCAGCCAAGTGTCAGGGGGAAATGAGCAGTTCTTC. The encoded protein is CASSQVSGGNEQFF. The genes are TRBV4-1 and TRBJ2-1; 7 positions match TRBD1. V trimming: 1 base; J trimming: 7 bases; junction bases outside the gene matches: 4. CDR1 and CDR2 (germline): MGHRA, YSYEKL. The CDR3 is 14 amino acids.

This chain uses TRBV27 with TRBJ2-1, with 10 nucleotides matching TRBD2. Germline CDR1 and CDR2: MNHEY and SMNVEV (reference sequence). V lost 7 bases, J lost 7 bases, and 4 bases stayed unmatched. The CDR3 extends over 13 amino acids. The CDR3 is CASTSGSVNEQFF. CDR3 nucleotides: TGTGCCAGCACTAGCGGGAGCGTAAATGAGCAGTTCTTC.

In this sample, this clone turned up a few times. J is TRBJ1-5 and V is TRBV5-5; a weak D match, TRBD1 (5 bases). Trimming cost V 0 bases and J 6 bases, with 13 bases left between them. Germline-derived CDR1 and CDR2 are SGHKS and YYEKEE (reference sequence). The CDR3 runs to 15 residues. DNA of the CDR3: TGTGCCAGCAGCTTGGTGGGGGGACTTACTCAGCCCCAGCATTTT. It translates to CASSLVGGLTQPQHF. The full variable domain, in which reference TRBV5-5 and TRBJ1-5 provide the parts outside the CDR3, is DAGVTQSPTHLIKTRGQQVTLRCSPISGHKSVSWYQQVLGQGPQFIFQYYEKEERGRGNFPDRFSARQFPNYSSELNVNALLLGDSALYLCASSLVGGLTQPQHFGDGTRLSIL.

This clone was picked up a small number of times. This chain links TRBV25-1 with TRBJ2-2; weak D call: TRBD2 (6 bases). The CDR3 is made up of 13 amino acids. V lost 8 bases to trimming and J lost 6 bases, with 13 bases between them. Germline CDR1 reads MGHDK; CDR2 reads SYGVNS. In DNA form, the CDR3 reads TGTGCCAGCCGACTAGAAGGGGCCGGGGAGCTGTTTTTT. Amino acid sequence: CASRLEGAGELFF.

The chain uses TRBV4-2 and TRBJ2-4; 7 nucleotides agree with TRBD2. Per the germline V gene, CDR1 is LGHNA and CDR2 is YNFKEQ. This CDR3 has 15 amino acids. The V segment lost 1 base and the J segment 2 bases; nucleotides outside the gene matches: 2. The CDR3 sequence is CASSQVGTTKNIQYF. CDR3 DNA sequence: TGTGCCAGCAGCCAAGTAGGGACTACCAAAAACATTCAGTACTTC.

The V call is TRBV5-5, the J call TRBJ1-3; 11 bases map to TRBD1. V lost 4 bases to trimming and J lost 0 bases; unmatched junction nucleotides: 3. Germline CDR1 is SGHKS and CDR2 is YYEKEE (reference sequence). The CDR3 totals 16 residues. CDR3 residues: CASSVGTGGSGNTIYF. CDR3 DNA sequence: TGTGCCAGCAGCGTTGGGACAGGGGGCTCTGGAAACACCATATATTTT.

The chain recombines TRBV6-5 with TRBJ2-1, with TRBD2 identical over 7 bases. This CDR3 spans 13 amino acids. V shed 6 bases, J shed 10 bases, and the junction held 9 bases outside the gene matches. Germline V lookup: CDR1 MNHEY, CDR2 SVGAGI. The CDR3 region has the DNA TGTGCCAGCAGGATAACTAGCGCGGACGAGCAGTTCTTC. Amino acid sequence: CASRITSADEQFF.

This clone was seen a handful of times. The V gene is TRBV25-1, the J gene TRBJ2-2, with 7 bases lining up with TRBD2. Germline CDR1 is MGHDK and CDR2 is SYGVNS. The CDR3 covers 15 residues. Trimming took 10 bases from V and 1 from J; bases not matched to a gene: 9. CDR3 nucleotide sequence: TGTGCCACTCTAGCGGTTAGGGGGAACACCGGGGAGCTGTTTTTT. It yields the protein CATLAVRGNTGELFF. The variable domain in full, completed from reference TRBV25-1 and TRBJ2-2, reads EADIYQTPRYLVIGTGKKITLECSQTMGHDKMYWYQQDPGMELHLIHYSYGVNSTEKGDLSSESTVSRIRTEHFPLTLESARPSHTSQYLCATLAVRGNTGELFFGEGSRLTVL.

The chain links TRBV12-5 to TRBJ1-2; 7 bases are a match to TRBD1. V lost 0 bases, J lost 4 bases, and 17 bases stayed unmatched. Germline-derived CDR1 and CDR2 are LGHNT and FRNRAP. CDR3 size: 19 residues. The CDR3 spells CASGLVGQPAEEQGYGYTF. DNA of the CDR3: TGTGCTAGTGGTTTGGTGGGACAGCCCGCAGAGGAGCAGGGCTATGGCTACACCTTC. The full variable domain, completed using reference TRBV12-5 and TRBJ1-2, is DARVTQTPRHKVTEMGQEVTMRCQPILGHNTVFWYRQTMMQGLELLAYFRNRAPLDDSGMPKDRFSAEMPDATLATLKIQPSEPRDSAVYFCASGLVGQPAEEQGYGYTFGSGTRLTVV.

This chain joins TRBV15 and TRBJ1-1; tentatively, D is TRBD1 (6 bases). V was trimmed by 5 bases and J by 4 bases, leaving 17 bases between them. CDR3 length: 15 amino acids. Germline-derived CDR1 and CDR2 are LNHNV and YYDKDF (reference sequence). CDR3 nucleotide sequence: TGTGCCACCAGCCGGGCCCTTGGACAGAGCACTGAAGCTTTCTTT. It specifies CATSRALGQSTEAFF.

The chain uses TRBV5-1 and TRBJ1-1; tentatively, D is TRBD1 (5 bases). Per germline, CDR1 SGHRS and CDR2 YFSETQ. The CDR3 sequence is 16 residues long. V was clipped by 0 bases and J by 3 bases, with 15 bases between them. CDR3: CASSLAELGGYTEAFF. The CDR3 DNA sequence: TGCGCCAGCAGCTTGGCCGAACTGGGGGGTTACACTGAAGCTTTCTTT.

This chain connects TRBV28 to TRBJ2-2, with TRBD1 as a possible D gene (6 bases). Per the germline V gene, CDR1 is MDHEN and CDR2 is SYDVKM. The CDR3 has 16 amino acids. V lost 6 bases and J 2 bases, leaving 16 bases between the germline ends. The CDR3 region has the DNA TGTGCCAGCAGGCTACAGGGATCGGGTAACACCGGGGAGCTGTTTTTT. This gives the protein CASRLQGSGNTGELFF.

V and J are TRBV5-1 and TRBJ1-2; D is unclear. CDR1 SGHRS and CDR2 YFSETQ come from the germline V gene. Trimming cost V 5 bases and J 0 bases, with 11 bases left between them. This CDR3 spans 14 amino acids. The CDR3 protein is CASSEESANYGYTF. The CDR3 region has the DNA TGCGCCAGCAGTGAGGAGTCCGCTAACTATGGCTACACCTTC.

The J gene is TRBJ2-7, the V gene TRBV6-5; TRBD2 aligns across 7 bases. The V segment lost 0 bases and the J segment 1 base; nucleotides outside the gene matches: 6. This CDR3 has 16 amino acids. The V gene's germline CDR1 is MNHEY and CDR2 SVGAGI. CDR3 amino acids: CASSYSRLAGSYEQYF. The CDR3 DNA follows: TGTGCCAGCAGTTACTCCCGACTAGCCGGGTCCTACGAGCAGTACTTC.

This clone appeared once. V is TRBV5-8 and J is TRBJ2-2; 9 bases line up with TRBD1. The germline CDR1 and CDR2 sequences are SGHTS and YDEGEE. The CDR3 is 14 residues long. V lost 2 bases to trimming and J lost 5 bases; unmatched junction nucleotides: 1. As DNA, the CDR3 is TGTGCCAGCAGCTTACAGGGGGCGACCGGGGAGCTGTTTTTT. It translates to CASSLQGATGELFF.

The CDR3 coding sequence is TGCAGCGTAGATAAATGGGACAGAGACAATGAGCAGTTCTTC. Its protein product is CSVDKWDRDNEQFF. The chain uses TRBV29-1 and TRBJ2-1; the match to TRBD1 covers 7 bases. CDR3 length equals 14 residues. Germline-derived CDR1 and CDR2 are SQVTM and ANQGSEA. V shed 6 bases and J 5 bases; nucleotides not matched to a gene: 10.

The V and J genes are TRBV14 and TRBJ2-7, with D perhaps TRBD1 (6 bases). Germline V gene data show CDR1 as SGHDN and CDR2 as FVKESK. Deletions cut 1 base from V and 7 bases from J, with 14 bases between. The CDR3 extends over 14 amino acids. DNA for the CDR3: TGTGCCAGCAGCCAAGGTATAGGGGGTTTTGAGCAGTACTTC. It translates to CASSQGIGGFEQYF. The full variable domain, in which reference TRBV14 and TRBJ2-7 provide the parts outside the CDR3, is EAGVTQFPSHSVIEKGQTVTLRCDPISGHDNLYWYRRVMGKEIKFLLHFVKESKQDESGMPNNRFLAERTGGTYSTLKVQPAELEDSGVYFCASSQGIGGFEQYFGPGTRLTVT.